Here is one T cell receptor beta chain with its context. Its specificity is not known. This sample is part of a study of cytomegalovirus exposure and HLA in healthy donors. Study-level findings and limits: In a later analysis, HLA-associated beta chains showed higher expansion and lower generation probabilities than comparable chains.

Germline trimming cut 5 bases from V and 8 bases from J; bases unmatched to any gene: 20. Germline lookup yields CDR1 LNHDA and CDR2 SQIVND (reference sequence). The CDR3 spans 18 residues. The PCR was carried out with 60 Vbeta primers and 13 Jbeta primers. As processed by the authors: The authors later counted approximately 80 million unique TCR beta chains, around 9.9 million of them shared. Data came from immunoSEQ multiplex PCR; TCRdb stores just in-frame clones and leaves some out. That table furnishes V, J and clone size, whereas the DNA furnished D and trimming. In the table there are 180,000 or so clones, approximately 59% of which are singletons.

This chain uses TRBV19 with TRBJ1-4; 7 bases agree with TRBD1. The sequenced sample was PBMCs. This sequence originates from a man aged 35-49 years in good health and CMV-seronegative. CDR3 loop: CASSPTRLQGIILEKLFF. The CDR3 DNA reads TGTGCCAGTAGTCCTACCAGACTACAGGGGATTATACTCGAAAAACTGTTTTTT.